One and the same sample provided the 6 T cell receptor beta chains below, sequenced in a study of T cells in Graves' hyperthyroidism and ophthalmopathy. RNA transcripts gave rise to amplified TCR beta CDR3 regions. TCR CDR3 regions were first amplified by RT-PCR with HTBI primers. TCRdb re-analysed the multiplex PCR reads in MiXCR, keeping a single row per CDR3 protein. Seen here are 500,000 to 800,000 distinct CDR3 sequences, roughly 15% observed once, and the top ten hold around 13%. Sequencing input: blood. Source of these receptors: a woman aged 50 to 60 with Graves' ophthalmopathy.

Comment on this clonotype: This sequence may be a read error, since a much larger clone differs from it by one base. The V gene is TRBV3-1, the J gene TRBJ2-1; D call uncertain. Germline V gene sequence: CDR1 LGHDT, CDR2 YNNKEL (reference sequence). CDR3 size: 15 residues. The CDR3 here is CANSQSRVSYNEQFF. CDR3 nucleotides: TGTGCCAACAGCCAATCAAGGGTGTCCTACAATGAGCAGTTCTTC.

This clonotype was recorded a few times. The chain employs TRBV27 and TRBJ2-3, with D perhaps matching TRBD2 (5 bases). V lost 5 bases to trimming and J lost 2 bases, with 17 bases between them. Germline CDR1 and CDR2: MNHEY and SMNVEV (reference sequence). The CDR3 covers 16 residues. The CDR3 reads CASSDQRKPYTDTQYF. The CDR3 bases are TGTGCCAGCAGTGACCAGCGGAAACCTTACACAGATACGCAGTATTTT.

This clonotype came up a few times. The chain recombines TRBV7-2 with TRBJ1-5; 9 bases align to TRBD1. After removal of 1 base from V and 5 bases from J, the junction contained 12 bases not matched to a gene. CDR1 is SGHTA, CDR2 FQGNSA, per germline. This CDR3 has 18 residues. The chain's CDR3 is CASSLEVRDREKYQPQHF. The DNA of the CDR3 is TGTGCCAGCAGCTTAGAGGTACGGGACAGGGAGAAGTATCAGCCCCAGCATTTT.

The table lists this clonotype with a few counts. The V gene is TRBV7-8, the J gene TRBJ1-6; D uncertain. In germline, CDR1 is SGHVS, CDR2 FQNEAQ. This CDR3 region has 12 residues. Trimming pared 5 bases from V and 9 bases from J, leaving 8 bases between. The CDR3 DNA sequence: TGTGCCAGCAGCCGCAAGCTTTCACCCCTCCACTTT. It encodes CASSRKLSPLHF.

The gene calls are TRBV28 and TRBJ1-3, with 9 bases matching TRBD1. This CDR3 is 14 amino acids long. CDR1 and CDR2 from the germline V gene are MDHEN and SYDVKM. The junction had 2 bases not matched to a gene; V was cut back by 4 bases and J by 4 bases. The CDR3 is CASSSGTGGNTIYF. Here the CDR3 DNA reads TGTGCCAGCAGTTCAGGGACAGGGGGAAACACCATATATTTT.

The chain uses TRBV12-3 or TRBV12-4 and TRBJ2-1; D is possibly TRBD1 (5 bases). This CDR3 has 15 amino acids. V was shortened by 6 bases and J by 5 bases, with 17 bases between the two germline ends. CDR3 sequence: CASSLYDRQNNEQFF. CDR3 coding DNA: TGTGCCAGCAGCCTGTATGACAGACAGAACAATGAGCAGTTCTTC.